This TCR beta chain derives from a study of T cell responses to AZD1222 COVID-19 vaccine. A word on this clone: Its specificity is unknown.

Broader study findings: Females made up more of the donors, who were largely white British, and clonal diversity may have come out too low.

Repertoires were generated with immunoSEQ multiplex PCR, while TCRdb's copy carries only in-frame clones and drops some. The sample data list over 140,000 clones. This TCR derives from an adult in good health. Sequenced sample: peripheral blood.

The CDR3, as DNA: TGTGCCTGGAGCGACAACTACGCGAAGGAAGACACTGAAGCTTTCTTT. This gives the protein CAWSDNYAKEDTEAFF. This rearrangement joins TRBV30 to TRBJ1-1; no clear D. V lost 3 bases, J lost 3 bases, and 20 bases lay in between. Per the germline V gene, CDR1 is GTSNPN and CDR2 is SVGIG (reference sequence). The CDR3 has 16 amino acids.